The 18 T cell receptor beta chains listed next were all sequenced from one sample in a study of fetal regulatory T cell absence and autoimmunity. The method was immunoSEQ multiplex PCR; TCRdb's version includes in-frame clones alone and lacks a portion of them. The sample gives about 95,000 clones, roughly 70% of which show up once; just under 2% is in the top ten. The sequencing sample was made of pancreas tissue. Source of these receptors: a male donor with IPEX syndrome.

This chain links TRBV5-6 with TRBJ2-4; tentatively, D is TRBD1 (5 bases). The V gene lost 3 bases and the J gene lost 3 bases, with 10 bases spanning the gap. This CDR3 contains 14 residues. Germline CDR1 is SGHDT and CDR2 is YYEEEE. CDR3 sequence (DNA): TGTGCCAGCAGCTCCAGGGCAGGCAAAAACATTCAGTACTTC. Amino acids: CASSSRAGKNIQYF. Supplemented by reference TRBV5-6 and TRBJ2-4, the full variable domain reads DAGVTQSPTHLIKTRGQQVTLRCSPKSGHDTVSWYQQALGQGPQFIFQYYEEEERQRGNFPDRFSGHQFPNYSSELNVNALLLGDSALYLCASSSRAGKNIQYFGAGTRLSVL.

The chain recombines TRBV27 with TRBJ2-1, with D possibly TRBD2 on 6 matching bases. This CDR3 is 14 amino acids long. The V gene's germline CDR1 is MNHEY and CDR2 SMNVEV (reference sequence). The germline V and J ends were trimmed by 5 bases and 5 bases, with 13 bases remaining between them. The CDR3 DNA is TGTGCCAGCAGTCCCCCGGGGGTCAACAATGAGCAGTTCTTC. Residues: CASSPPGVNNEQFF.

This clone has a handful of counts. This chain joins TRBV4-2 and TRBJ2-7; D is perhaps TRBD1 (7 bases). CDR3 length: 14 residues. The V gene lost 3 bases and the J gene lost 4 bases, with 13 bases spanning the gap. CDR1 LGHNA and CDR2 YNFKEQ come from the germline V gene. The CDR3 reads CASSQEGARYEQYF. The CDR3 DNA sequence: TGTGCCAGCAGCCAGGAGGGGGCGAGGTACGAGCAGTACTTC.

The genes are TRBV6-6 and TRBJ2-7; tentatively, D is TRBD1 or TRBD2 (6 bases each). V gave up 4 bases and J gave up 4 bases, with 17 bases separating them. The CDR3 covers 15 residues. The V gene's germline CDR1 is MNHNY and CDR2 SVGAGI (reference sequence). CDR3 sequence reads: CASSSLRGRDYEQYF. The CDR3 DNA sequence: TGTGCCAGCAGTTCCCTTCGGGGGCGCGATTACGAGCAGTACTTC.

DNA for the CDR3: TGTGCCAGCAGCCCCCGTGCGGGAATCGTTTTTACAGATGAGCAGTTCTTC. Protein sequence: CASSPRAGIVFTDEQFF. The chain joins TRBV13 to TRBJ2-1, with D maybe TRBD2 (6 bases). V lost 5 bases and J lost 8, with 25 bases in between. The CDR3 length is 17 residues. Germline lookup yields CDR1 PRHDT and CDR2 FYEKMQ (reference sequence).

This clone has more than one count but fewer than ten. This chain connects TRBV27 to TRBJ2-7; D call uncertain. The V and J ends lost 3 bases and 5 bases respectively, with 14 bases between them. Per the germline V gene, CDR1 is MNHEY and CDR2 is SMNVEV (reference sequence). The CDR3 is 14 amino acids. CDR3 DNA: TGTGCCAGCAGTTTTGGCCCCTCCCTCGACGAGCAGTACTTC. Residues: CASSFGPSLDEQYF.

The J gene is TRBJ2-3, the V gene TRBV7-2; D is unresolved. V dropped 6 bases and J dropped 7 bases, with 11 bases sitting between them. Germline V CDR1 and CDR2: SGHTA, FQGNSA. The CDR3 is 12 residues long. Here the CDR3 reads CASSSTINTQYF. CDR3 sequence (DNA): TGTGCCAGCAGTTCTACCATAAATACGCAGTATTTT.

The chain employs TRBV27 and TRBJ2-1; a weak D match, TRBD1 (7 bases). V lost 2 bases and J 4 bases, leaving 15 bases between the germline ends. Germline V CDR1 and CDR2: MNHEY, SMNVEV (reference sequence). CDR3 length equals 16 residues. CDR3 protein: CASSLRGRGRYNEQFF. In DNA form, the CDR3 reads TGTGCCAGCAGTTTAAGAGGCAGGGGGAGGTACAATGAGCAGTTCTTC.

This clone was seen only a few times. The CDR3 protein is CASSDSGGTYEQYF. The CDR3, as DNA: TGCGCCAGCAGTGATAGCGGGGGCACCTACGAGCAGTACTTC. This chain connects TRBV10-2 to TRBJ2-7, with TRBD2 matching 9 bases. This CDR3 spans 14 amino acids. The V segment lost 3 bases and the J segment 2 bases; nucleotides outside the gene matches: 2. Germline CDR1 WSHSY, CDR2 SAAADI.

The chain employs TRBV27 and TRBJ1-5; D ambiguous. V lost 5 bases to trimming and J lost 4 bases, with 21 bases between them. CDR3 size: 17 residues. Germline V gene lookup returns CDR1 MNHEY and CDR2 SMNVEV (reference sequence). CDR3 in amino acids: CASSPNLFRALNQPQHF. CDR3 coding DNA: TGTGCCAGCAGTCCCAACCTATTCAGAGCCCTAAATCAGCCCCAGCATTTT.

V and J are TRBV6-5 and TRBJ1-2; 9 bases match TRBD1. CDR1 and CDR2 (germline): MNHEY, SVGAGI. V shed 8 bases and J 8 bases; nucleotides not matched to a gene: 12. The CDR3 runs to 14 residues. In DNA form, the CDR3 reads TGTGCCAGCTCCCGGGACAGGGCTATGATGGGCTACACCTTC. This encodes CASSRDRAMMGYTF.

The chain joins TRBV5-4 to TRBJ2-7, with D possibly being TRBD2 (7 bases). The CDR3 is 14 residues long. Germline V gene lookup returns CDR1 SGHNT and CDR2 YYREEE (reference sequence). Trimming cost V 2 bases and J 5 bases, with 14 bases left between them. The CDR3 sequence is CASSFLGGGDEQYF. The DNA of the CDR3 is TGTGCCAGCAGCTTCTTAGGGGGGGGTGACGAGCAGTACTTC.

The chain joins TRBV7-9 to TRBJ1-1; D perhaps matches TRBD1 (5 bases). Germline-derived CDR1 and CDR2 are SEHNR and FQNEAQ (reference sequence). There are 13 residues in the CDR3. V lost 5 bases and J 0 bases, leaving 7 bases between the germline ends. In DNA, the CDR3 is TGTGCCAGCAGCGGACACGTGAACACTGAAGCTTTCTTT. It encodes CASSGHVNTEAFF.

CDR3 sequence: CASSLRLAGEDTQYF. The CDR3 DNA sequence: TGTGCCAGCAGTTTGCGACTAGCGGGGGAGGATACGCAGTATTTT. The chain recombines TRBV27 with TRBJ2-3; 12 bases are shared with TRBD2. V dropped 3 bases and J dropped 6; count of bases not matched to a gene: 4. CDR3 length: 15 amino acids. The V gene's germline CDR1 is MNHEY and CDR2 SMNVEV (reference sequence).

This chain joins TRBV5-1 and TRBJ1-1; TRBD1 agrees at 9 bases. This CDR3 region has 15 residues. V lost 0 bases to trimming and J lost 4 bases; unmatched junction nucleotides: 4. Germline lookup yields CDR1 SGHRS and CDR2 YFSETQ. The CDR3 nucleotides are TGCGCCAGCAGCTTGGAGGGACAGGGTATCACTGAAGCTTTCTTT. This translates into CASSLEGQGITEAFF.

The J gene is TRBJ1-1, the V gene TRBV18, with no clear D. Per germline, CDR1 KGHSH and CDR2 LQKENI. V dropped 4 bases and J dropped 0 bases, with 15 bases sitting between them. This CDR3 region has 16 residues. The CDR3 protein is CASSQLVRLMNTEAFF. CDR3 sequence (DNA): TGTGCCAGCTCACAACTAGTCAGACTCATGAACACTGAAGCTTTCTTT. Full variable domain (rest looked up from reference TRBV18 and TRBJ1-1): NAGVMQNPRHLVRRRGQEARLRCSPMKGHSHVYWYRQLPEEGLKFMVYLQKENIIDESGMPKERFSAEFPKEGPSILRIQQVVRGDSAAYFCASSQLVRLMNTEAFFGQGTRLTVV.

V usage is TRBV5-6 and J usage is TRBJ1-1; D remains unclear. Germline CDR1 and CDR2: SGHDT and YYEEEE. The CDR3 sequence is 14 residues long. V lost 0 bases to trimming and J lost 1 base, with 7 bases between them. The DNA of the CDR3 is TGTGCCAGCAGCTTGGGGGCGGCGAACACTGAAGCTTTCTTT. This gives the protein CASSLGAANTEAFF. The full variable domain, in which reference TRBV5-6 and TRBJ1-1 provide the parts outside the CDR3, is DAGVTQSPTHLIKTRGQQVTLRCSPKSGHDTVSWYQQALGQGPQFIFQYYEEEERQRGNFPDRFSGHQFPNYSSELNVNALLLGDSALYLCASSLGAANTEAFFGQGTRLTVV.

The chain couples TRBV30 to TRBJ2-1, with D possibly matching TRBD1 (6 bases). This CDR3 comprises 14 residues. Trimming left V 1 base short and J 1 base short, with 8 bases between. The V gene's germline CDR1 is GTSNPN and CDR2 SVGIG (reference sequence). The CDR3 nucleotides are TGTGCCTGGAGTGGGGGGCAGTCCTACAATGAGCAGTTCTTC. The encoded protein is CAWSGGQSYNEQFF.